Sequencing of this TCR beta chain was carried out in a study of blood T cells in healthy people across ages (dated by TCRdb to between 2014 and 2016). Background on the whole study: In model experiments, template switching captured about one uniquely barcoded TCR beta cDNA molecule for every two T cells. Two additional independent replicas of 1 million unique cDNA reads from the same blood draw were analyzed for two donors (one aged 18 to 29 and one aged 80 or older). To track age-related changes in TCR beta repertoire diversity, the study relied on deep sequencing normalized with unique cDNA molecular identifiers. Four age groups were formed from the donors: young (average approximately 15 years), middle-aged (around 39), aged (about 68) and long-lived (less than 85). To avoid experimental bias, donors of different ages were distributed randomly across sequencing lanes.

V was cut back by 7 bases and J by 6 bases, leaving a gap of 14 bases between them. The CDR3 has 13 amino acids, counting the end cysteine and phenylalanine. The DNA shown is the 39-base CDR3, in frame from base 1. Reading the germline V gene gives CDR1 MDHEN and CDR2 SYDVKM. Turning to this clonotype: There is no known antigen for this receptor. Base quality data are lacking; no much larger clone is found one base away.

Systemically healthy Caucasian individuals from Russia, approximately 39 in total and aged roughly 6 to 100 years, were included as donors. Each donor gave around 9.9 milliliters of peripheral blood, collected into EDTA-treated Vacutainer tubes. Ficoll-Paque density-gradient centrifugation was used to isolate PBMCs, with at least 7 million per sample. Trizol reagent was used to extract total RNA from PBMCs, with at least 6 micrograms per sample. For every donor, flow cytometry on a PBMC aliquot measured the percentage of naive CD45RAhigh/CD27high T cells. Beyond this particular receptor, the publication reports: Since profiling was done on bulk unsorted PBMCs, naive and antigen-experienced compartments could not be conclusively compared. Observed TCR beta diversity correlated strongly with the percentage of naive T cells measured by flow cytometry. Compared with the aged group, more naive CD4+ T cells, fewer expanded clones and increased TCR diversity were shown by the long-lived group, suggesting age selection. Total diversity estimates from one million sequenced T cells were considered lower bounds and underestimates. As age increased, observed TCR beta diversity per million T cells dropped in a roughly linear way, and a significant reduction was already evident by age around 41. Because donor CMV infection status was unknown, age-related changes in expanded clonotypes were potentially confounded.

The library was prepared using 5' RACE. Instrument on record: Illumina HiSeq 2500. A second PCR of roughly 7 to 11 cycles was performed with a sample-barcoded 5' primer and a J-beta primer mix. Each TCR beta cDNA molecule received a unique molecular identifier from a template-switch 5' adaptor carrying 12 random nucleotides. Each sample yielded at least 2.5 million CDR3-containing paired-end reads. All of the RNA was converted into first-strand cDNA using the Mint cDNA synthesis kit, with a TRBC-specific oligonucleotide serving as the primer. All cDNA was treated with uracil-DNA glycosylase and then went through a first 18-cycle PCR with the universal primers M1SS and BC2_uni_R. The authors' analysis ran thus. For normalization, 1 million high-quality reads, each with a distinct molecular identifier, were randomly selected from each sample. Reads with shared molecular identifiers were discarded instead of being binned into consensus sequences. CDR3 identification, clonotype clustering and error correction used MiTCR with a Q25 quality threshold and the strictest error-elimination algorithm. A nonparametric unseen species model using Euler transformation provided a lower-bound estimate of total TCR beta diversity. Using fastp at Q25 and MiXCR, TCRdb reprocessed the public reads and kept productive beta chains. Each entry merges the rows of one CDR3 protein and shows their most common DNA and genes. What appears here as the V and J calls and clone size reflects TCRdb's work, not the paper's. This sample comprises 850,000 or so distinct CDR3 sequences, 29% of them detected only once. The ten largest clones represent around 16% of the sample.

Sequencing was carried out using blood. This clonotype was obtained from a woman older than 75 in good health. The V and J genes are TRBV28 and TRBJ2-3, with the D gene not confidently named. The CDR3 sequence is CASTAPRRDTQYF. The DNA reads TGTGCCAGCACCGCACCACGCCGGGATACGCAGTATTTT.